The rows below give T cell receptor beta chains drawn from one sample of a study of T cell responses to AZD1222 COVID-19 vaccine. Libraries were prepared by immunoSEQ multiplex PCR; TCRdb keeps only in-frame clonotypes and omits some of them. The data contain approximately 140,000 clones, approximately 90% of them singletons. The sample in question was peripheral blood, obtained 28 days after the second AZD1222 dose. The receptors derive from an adult who received the AZD1222 COVID-19 vaccine. Both conserved end residues are part of each CDR3. A D gene is named only where the DNA matches it firmly. Size tells how often a clone was seen (once, few, many) or the class of an expanded clone, and some rows leave it out.

TRBJ2-6 | TRBV2 | TRBD2 | . | CASSDLLGLAGAGANVLTF | TGTGCCAGCAGTGACCTTCTGGGACTAGCGGGAGCTGGGGCCAACGTCCTGACTTTC
TRBJ1-1 | TRBV19 | . | . | CASSPNSGRIEAFF | TGTGCCAGTAGCCCGAACTCTGGCAGGATTGAAGCTTTCTTT
TRBJ2-3 | TRBV4-2 | TRBD2 | . | CASSQVGLGGADTQYF | TGTGCCAGCAGCCAAGTGGGTCTGGGGGGGGCAGATACGCAGTATTTT
TRBJ2-1 | TRBV7-9 | . | . | CASSPAYGSTYNEQFF | TGTGCCAGCAGCCCAGCCTACGGGAGCACGTACAATGAGCAGTTCTTC
TRBJ2-5 | TRBV10-3 | TRBD2 | once | CAIAGGGLFQETQYF | TGTGCCATCGCGGGCGGGGGGCTCTTCCAAGAGACCCAGTACTTC
TRBJ1-1 | TRBV15 | . | . | CATSSRTTEAFF | TGTGCCACCAGCAGCCGGACGACTGAAGCTTTCTTT
TRBJ1-5 | TRBV9 | . | . | CASSRSERDNQPQHF | TGTGCCAGCAGCCGTAGTGAGAGGGACAATCAGCCCCAGCATTTT
TRBJ2-1 | TRBV19 | . | . | CASSTPFNEQFF | TGTGCCAGTAGTACCCCGTTCAATGAGCAGTTCTTC
TRBJ2-3 | TRBV13 | TRBD2 | . | CASSFREGLRDTQYF | TGTGCCAGCAGCTTTCGGGAGGGCCTGAGAGATACGCAGTATTTT
TRBJ2-7 | TRBV7-9 | . | . | CASSLSGTYEQYF | TGTGCCAGCAGCTTGAGCGGTACCTACGAGCAGTACTTC
TRBJ1-1 | TRBV30 | . | . | CAWTLRRNTEAFF | TGTGCCTGGACCCTGCGGAGGAACACTGAAGCTTTCTTT
TRBJ2-3 | TRBV5-1 | . | . | CASSPRDPVGGGQYF | TGCGCCAGCAGCCCCAGGGACCCGGTGGGGGGGGGCCAGTATTTT
TRBJ2-2 | TRBV5-5 | . | . | CASSLGRATGELFF | TGTGCCAGCAGCTTGGGCAGGGCCACCGGGGAGCTGTTTTTT
TRBJ1-2 | TRBV5-8 | . | . | CASSLTFYGGYTF | TGTGCCAGCAGCTTGACATTTTATGGTGGCTACACCTTC
TRBJ1-5 | TRBV5-1 | . | once | CASSLTGGNQPQHF | TGCGCCAGCAGCTTGACGGGGGGCAATCAGCCCCAGCATTTT
TRBJ1-2 | TRBV9 | TRBD1 | . | CASSVRGQGDGYTF | TGTGCCAGCAGCGTAAGGGGTCAGGGGGATGGCTACACCTTC
TRBJ1-5 | TRBV4-1 | TRBD1 | . | CASSQETGGKGQPQHF | TGCGCCAGCAGCCAAGAGACAGGGGGAAAAGGTCAGCCCCAGCATTTT
TRBJ1-5 | TRBV5-1 | . | . | CASSFQGNSNQPQHF | TGCGCCAGCAGCTTCCAGGGCAACAGCAATCAGCCCCAGCATTTT
TRBJ2-7 | TRBV19 | TRBD1 | . | CASSMFSGGSSYEQYF | TGTGCCAGTAGTATGTTCTCAGGGGGTTCCTCCTACGAGCAGTACTTC
TRBJ2-3 | TRBV14 | . | . | CASSQPPGRGEGTDTQYF | TGTGCCAGCAGCCAACCCCCCGGGCGCGGGGAGGGCACAGATACGCAGTATTTT
TRBJ1-5 | TRBV19 | . | . | CASSIGLRTTRYQPQHF | TGTGCCAGTAGTATTGGTTTGAGGACAACTCGTTATCAGCCCCAGCATTTT
TRBJ1-6 | TRBV21-1 | . | . | CASSKVARGQGSPLHF | TGTGCCAGCAGCAAAGTGGCCAGGGGGCAAGGATCACCCCTCCACTTT
TRBJ2-7 | TRBV5-1 | . | . | CASSRREASSYEQYF | TGCGCCAGCAGCCGTCGGGAAGCGAGCTCCTACGAGCAGTACTTC
TRBJ2-5 | TRBV7-9 | . | once | CASSPGEGRTQYF | TGTGCCAGCAGCCCAGGGGAGGGTCGGACCCAGTACTTC
TRBJ1-2 | TRBV6-5 | . | . | CASRTAYGYTF | TGTGCCAGCAGAACAGCCTATGGCTACACCTTC
TRBJ1-1 | TRBV5-8 | . | . | CASSLAGANTEAFF | TGTGCCAGCAGCTTGGCAGGGGCGAACACTGAAGCTTTCTTT
TRBJ1-1 | TRBV19 | . | . | CASSTGQPSVNTEAFF | TGTGCCAGTAGTACAGGACAGCCGTCGGTGAACACTGAAGCTTTCTTT
TRBJ1-1 | TRBV11-3 | . | . | CASSLNGGKGTEAFF | TGTGCCAGCAGCTTGAACGGAGGGAAGGGCACTGAAGCTTTCTTT
TRBJ1-1 | TRBV28 | . | . | CASKVKGRGAFF | TGTGCCAGCAAGGTGAAGGGGCGGGGAGCTTTCTTT